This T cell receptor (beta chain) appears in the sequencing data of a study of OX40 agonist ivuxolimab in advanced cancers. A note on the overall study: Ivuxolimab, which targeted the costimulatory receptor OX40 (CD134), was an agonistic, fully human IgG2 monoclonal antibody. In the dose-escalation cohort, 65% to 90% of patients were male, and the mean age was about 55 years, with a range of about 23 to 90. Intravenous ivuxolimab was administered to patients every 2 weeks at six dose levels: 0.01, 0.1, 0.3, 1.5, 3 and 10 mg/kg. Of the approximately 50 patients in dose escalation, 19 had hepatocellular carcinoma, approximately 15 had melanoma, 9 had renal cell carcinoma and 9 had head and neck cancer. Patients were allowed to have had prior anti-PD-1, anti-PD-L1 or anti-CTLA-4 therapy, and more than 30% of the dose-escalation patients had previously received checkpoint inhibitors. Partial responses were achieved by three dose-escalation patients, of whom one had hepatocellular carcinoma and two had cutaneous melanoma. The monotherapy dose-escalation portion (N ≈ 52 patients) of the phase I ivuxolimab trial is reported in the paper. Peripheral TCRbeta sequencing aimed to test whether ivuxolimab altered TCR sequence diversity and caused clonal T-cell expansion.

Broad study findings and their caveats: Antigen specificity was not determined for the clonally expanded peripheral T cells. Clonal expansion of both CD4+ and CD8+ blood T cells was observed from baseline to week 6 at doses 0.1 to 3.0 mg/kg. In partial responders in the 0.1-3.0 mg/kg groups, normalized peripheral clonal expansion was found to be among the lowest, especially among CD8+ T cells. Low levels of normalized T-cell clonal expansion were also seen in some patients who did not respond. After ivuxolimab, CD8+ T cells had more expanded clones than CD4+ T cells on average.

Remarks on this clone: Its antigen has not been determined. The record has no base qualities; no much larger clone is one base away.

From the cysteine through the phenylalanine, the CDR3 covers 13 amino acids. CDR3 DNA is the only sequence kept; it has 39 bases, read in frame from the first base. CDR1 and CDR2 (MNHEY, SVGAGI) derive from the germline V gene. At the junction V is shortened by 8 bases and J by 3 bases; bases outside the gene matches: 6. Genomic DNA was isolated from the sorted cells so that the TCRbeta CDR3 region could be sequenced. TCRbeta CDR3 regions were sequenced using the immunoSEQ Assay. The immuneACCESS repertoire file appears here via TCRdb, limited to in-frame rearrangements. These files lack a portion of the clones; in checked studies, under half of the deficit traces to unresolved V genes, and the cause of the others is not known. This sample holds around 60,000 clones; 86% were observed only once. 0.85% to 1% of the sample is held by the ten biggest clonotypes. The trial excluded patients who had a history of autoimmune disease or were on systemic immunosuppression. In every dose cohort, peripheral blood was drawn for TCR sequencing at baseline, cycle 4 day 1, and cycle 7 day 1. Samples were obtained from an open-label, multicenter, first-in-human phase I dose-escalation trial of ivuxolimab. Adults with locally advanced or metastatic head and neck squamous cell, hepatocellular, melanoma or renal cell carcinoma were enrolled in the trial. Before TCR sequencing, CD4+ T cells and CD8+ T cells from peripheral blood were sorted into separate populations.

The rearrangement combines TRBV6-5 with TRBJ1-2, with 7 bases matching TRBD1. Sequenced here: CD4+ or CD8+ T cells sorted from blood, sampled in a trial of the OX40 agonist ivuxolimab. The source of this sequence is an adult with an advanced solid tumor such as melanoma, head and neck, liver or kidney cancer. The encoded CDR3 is CASRPDRDYGYTF. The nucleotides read TGTGCCAGCCGACCCGACAGGGACTATGGCTACACCTTC.